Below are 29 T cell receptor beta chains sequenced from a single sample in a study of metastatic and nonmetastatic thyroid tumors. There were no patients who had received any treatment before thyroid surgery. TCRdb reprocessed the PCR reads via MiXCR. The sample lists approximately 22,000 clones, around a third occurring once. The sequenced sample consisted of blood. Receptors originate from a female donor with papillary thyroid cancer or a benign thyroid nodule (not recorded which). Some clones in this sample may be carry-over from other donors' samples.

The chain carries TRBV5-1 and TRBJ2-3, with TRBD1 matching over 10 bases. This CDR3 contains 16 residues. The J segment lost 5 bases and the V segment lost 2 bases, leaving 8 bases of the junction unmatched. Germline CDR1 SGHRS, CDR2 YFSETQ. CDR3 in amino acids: CASSFSPGTGEDTQYF. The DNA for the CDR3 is TGCGCCAGCAGCTTCTCCCCGGGGACAGGGGAAGATACGCAGTATTTT.

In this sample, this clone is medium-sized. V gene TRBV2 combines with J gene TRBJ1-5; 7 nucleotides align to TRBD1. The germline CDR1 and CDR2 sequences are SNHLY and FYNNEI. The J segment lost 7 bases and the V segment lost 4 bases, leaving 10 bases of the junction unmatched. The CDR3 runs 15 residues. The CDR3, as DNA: TGTGCCAGCAGTGCCTACAGGGGAACCCAACAGCCCCAGCATTTT. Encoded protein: CASSAYRGTQQPQHF.

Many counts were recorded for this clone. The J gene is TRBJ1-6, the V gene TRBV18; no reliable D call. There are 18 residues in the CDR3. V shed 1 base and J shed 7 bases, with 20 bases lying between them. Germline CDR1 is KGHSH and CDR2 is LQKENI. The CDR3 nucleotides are TGTGCCAGCTCACCACGATCGCGGGAAGTAGAGCGAAATTCACCCCTCCACTTT. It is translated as CASSPRSREVERNSPLHF. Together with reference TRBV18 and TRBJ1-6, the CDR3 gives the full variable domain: NAGVMQNPRHLVRRRGQEARLRCSPMKGHSHVYWYRQLPEEGLKFMVYLQKENIIDESGMPKERFSAEFPKEGPSILRIQQVVRGDSAAYFCASSPRSREVERNSPLHFGNGTRLTVT.

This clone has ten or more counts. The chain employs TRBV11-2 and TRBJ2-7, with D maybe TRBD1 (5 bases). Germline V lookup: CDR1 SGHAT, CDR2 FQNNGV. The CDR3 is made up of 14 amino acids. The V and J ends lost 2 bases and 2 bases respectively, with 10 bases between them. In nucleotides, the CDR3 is TGTGCCAGCAGCTTAACGGACAACACCTACGAGCAGTACTTC. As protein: CASSLTDNTYEQYF.

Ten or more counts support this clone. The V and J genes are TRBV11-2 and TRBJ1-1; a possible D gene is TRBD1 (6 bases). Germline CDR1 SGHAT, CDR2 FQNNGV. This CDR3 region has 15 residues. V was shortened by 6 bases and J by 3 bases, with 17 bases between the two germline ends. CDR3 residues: CASRKGGNLDTEAFF. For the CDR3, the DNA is TGTGCCAGCAGAAAGGGGGGGAATTTGGACACTGAAGCTTTCTTT.

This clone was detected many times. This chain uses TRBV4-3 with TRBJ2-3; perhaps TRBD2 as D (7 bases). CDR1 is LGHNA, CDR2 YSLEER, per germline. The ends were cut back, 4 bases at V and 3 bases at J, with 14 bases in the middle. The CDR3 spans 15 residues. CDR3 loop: CASSLGGGETDTQYF. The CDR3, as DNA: TGCGCCAGCAGCCTAGGGGGGGGGGAGACAGATACGCAGTATTTT.

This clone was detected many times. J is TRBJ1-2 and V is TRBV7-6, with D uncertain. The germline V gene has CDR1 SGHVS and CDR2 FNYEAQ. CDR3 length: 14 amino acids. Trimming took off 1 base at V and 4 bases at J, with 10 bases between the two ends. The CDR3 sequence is CASSLEAGSYGYTF. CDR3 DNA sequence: TGTGCCAGCAGCTTAGAGGCGGGAAGCTATGGCTACACCTTC.

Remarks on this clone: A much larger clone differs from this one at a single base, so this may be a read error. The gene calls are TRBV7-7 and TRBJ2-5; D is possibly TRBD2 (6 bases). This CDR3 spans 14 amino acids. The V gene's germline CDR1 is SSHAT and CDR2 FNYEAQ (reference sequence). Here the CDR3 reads CASSTGLFEETKYF. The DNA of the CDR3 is TGTGCCAGCAGCACGGGACTTTTTGAAGAGACCAAGTACTTC. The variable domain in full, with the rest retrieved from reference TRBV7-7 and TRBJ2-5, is GAGVSQSPRYKVTKRGQDVTLRCDPISSHATLYWYQQALGQGPEFLTYFNYEAQPDKSGLPSDRFSAERPEGSISTLTIQRTEQRDSAMYRCASSTGLFEETKYFGPGTRLLVL.

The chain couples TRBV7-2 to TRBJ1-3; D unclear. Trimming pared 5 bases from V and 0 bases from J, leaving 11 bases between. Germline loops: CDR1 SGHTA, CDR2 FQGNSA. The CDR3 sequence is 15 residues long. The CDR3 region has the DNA TGTGCCAGCAGCCGTTCGGTTGACTCTGGAAACACCATATATTTT. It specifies CASSRSVDSGNTIYF.

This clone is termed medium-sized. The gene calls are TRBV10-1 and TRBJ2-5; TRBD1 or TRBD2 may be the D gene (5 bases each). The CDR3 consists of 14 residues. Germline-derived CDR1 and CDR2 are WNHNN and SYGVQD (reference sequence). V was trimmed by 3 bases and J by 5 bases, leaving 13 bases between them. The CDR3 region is CASSEGDGSETQYF. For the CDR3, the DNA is TGCGCCAGCAGTGAAGGGGACGGTTCTGAGACCCAGTACTTC.

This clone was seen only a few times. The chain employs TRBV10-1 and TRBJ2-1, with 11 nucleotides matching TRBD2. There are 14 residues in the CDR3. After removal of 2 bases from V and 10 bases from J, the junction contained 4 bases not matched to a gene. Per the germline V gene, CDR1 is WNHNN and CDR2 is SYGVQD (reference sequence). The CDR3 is CASSEVVAGGEQFF. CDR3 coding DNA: TGCGCCAGCAGTGAGGTGGTAGCGGGAGGGGAGCAGTTCTTC.

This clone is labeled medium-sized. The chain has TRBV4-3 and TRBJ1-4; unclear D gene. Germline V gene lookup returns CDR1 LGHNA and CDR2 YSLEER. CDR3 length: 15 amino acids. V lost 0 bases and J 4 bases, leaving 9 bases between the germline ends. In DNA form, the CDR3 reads TGCGCCAGCAGCCAAGAATTTCGGGTTAATGAAAAACTGTTTTTT. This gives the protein CASSQEFRVNEKLFF.

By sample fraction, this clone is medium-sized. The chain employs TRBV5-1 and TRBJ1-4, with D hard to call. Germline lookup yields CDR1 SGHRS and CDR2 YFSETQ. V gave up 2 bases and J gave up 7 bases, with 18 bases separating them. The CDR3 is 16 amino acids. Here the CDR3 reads CASSFHSSSASEKLFF. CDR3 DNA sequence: TGCGCCAGCAGCTTTCACTCCTCCTCCGCCTCTGAAAAACTGTTTTTT.

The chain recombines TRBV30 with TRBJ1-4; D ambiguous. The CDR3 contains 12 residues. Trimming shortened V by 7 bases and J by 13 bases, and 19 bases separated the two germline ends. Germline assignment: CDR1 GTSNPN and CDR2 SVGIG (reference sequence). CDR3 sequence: CASSGGSRRLFF. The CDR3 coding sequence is TGTGCCTCCAGTGGCGGAAGTCGTCGACTGTTTTTT.

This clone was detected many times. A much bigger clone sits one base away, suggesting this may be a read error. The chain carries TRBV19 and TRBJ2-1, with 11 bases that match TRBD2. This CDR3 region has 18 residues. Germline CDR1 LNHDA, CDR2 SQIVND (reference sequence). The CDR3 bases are TGTGCCAGTATCGGTACCCCTAGCGGGAGGACCATCTACAATGAGCGGTTCTTC. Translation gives CASIGTPSGRTIYNERFF.

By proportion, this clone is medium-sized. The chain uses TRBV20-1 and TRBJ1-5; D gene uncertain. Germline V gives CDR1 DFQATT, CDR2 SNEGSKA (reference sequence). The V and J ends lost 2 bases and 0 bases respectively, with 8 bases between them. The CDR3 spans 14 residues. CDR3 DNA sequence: TGCAGTGCTAGATCCGGGAATAGCAATCAGCCCCAGCATTTT. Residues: CSARSGNSNQPQHF.

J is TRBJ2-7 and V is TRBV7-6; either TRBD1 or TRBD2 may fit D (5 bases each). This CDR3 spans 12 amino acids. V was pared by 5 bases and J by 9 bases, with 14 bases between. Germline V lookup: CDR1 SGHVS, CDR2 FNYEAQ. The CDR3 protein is CASSPTGGVQYF. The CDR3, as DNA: TGTGCCAGCAGCCCTACAGGAGGCGTGCAGTACTTC.

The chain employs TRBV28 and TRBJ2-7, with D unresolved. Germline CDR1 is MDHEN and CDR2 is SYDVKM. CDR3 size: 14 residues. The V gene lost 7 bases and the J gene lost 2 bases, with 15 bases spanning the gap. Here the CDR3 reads CASKGTLQTYEQYF. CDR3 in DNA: TGTGCCAGCAAGGGCACCCTCCAAACCTACGAGCAGTACTTC.

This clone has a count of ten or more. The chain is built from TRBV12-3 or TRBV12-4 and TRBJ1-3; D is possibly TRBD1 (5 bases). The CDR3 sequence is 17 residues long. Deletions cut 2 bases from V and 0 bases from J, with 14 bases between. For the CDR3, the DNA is TGTGCCAGCAGTTTACTTGGGACGGCGAGCTCTGGAAACACCATATATTTT. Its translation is CASSLLGTASSGNTIYF.

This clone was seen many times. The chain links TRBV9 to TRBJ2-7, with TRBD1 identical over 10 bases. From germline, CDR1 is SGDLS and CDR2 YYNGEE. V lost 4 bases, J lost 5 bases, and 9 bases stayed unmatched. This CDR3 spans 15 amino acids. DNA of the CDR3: TGTGCCAGCAGCCTTACGGGACAGGGGAGCGACGAGCAGTACTTC. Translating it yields CASSLTGQGSDEQYF.

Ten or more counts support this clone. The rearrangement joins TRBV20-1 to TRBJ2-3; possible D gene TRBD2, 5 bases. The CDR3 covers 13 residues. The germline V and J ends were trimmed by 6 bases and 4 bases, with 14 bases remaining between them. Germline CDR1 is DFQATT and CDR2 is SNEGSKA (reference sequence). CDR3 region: CSASTGVADTQYF. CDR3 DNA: TGCAGTGCGAGCACCGGGGTCGCAGATACGCAGTATTTT.

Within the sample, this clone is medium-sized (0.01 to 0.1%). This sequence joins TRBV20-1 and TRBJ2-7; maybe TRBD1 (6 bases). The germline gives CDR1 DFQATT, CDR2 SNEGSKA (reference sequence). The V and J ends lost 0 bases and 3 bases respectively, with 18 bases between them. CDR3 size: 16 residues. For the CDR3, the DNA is TGCAGTGCTAGAGACGGCAGGGGCCTGGGTATCTACGAGCAGTACTTC. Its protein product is CSARDGRGLGIYEQYF.

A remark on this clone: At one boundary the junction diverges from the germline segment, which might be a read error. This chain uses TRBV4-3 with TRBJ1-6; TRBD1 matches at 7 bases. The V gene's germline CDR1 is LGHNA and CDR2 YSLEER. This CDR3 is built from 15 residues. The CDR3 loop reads CASIQEAGGNSPLQF. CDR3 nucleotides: TGCGCCAGCATCCAAGAGGCAGGGGGAAATTCACCACTCCAATTT.

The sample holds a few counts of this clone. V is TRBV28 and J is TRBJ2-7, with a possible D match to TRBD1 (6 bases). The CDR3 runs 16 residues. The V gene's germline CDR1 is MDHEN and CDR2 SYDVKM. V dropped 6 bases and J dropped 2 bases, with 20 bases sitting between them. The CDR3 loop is CASRNRNRARTYEQYF. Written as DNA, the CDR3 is TGTGCCAGCAGAAACCGTAACAGGGCTCGGACCTACGAGCAGTACTTC.

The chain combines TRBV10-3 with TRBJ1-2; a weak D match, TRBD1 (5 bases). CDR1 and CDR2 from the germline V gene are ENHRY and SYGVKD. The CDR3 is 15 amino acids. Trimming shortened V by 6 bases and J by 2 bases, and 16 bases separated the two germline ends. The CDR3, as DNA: TGTGCCATCAGCCCACGGGGGTCGGAAAACTATGGCTACACCTTC. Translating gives CAISPRGSENYGYTF.

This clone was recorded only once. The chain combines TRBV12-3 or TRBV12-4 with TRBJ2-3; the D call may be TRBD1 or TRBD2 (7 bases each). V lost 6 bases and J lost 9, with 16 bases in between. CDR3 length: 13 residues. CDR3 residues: CASSSRQGGTQYF. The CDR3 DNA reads TGTGCCAGCAGCTCCCGACAGGGAGGGACGCAGTATTTT.

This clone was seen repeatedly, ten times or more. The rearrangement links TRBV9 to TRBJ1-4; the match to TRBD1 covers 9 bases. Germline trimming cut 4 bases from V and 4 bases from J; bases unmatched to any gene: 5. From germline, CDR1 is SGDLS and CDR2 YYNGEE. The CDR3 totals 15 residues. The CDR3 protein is CASSFGQGYNEKLFF. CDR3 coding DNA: TGTGCCAGCAGCTTCGGACAGGGGTATAATGAAAAACTGTTTTTT. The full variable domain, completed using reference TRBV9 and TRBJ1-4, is DSGVTQTPKHLITATGQRVTLRCSPRSGDLSVYWYQQSLDQGLQFLIQYYNGEERAKGNILERFSAQQFPDLHSELNLSSLELGDSALYFCASSFGQGYNEKLFFGSGTQLSVL.

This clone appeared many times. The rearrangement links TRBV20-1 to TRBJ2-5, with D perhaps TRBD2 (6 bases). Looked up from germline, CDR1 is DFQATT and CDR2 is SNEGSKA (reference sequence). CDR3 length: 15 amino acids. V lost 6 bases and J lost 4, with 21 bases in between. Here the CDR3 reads CSADSISGVGETQYF. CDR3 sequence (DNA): TGCAGTGCGGATAGCATCTCGGGGGTCGGAGAGACCCAGTACTTC.

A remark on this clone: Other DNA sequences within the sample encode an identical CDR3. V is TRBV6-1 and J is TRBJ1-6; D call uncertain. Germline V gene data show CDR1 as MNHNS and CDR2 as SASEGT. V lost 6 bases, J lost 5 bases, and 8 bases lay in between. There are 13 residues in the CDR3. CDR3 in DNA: TGTGCCAGCAGGGGCACCGATAATTCACCCCTCCACTTT. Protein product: CASRGTDNSPLHF.